This T cell receptor beta chain was profiled in a study of shared clonotypes between healthy human individuals. TCRdb keeps only in-frame clones here, not all; method: immunoSEQ multiplex PCR. The data contain about 2.1 million clones, 80% to 95% of them singletons. This clone was counted once. CD45RO-negative cells were positively selected for CCR7, leaving out terminally differentiated effector memory CD45RA+ cells. The CDR3 loop spans 16 amino acids. V shed 6 bases and J shed 2 bases, with 18 bases lying between them. The germline V gene has CDR1 MDHEN and CDR2 SYDVKM. The receptor was isolated from a man aged 18 to 30 in good health. Some clones in this sample may be carry-over from other donors' samples. Input material: naive CD8+ T cells from PBMCs. The gene calls are TRBV28 and TRBJ2-3; tentative D call: TRBD1 (6 bases). The CDR3, as DNA: TGTGCCAGCAGGTGGGGGCTAGGGCCCTCCACAGATACGCAGTATTTT. This gives the protein CASRWGLGPSTDTQYF.